This TCR beta chain was sequenced for a study of blood T cell repertoires in COVID-19. The wider study: Samples came from the United States, Italy and Spain, spanning acute and convalescent COVID-19.

The data were produced by immunoSEQ multiplex PCR, yet TCRdb's version contains in-frame clones alone and is incomplete. The sample carries a few hundred thousand clones, about nine tenths recorded once. J gave up 8 bases and V 6 bases, and 15 bases lay outside the gene matches. Germline values: CDR1 SNHLY, CDR2 FYNNEI. The length of the CDR3 is 16 residues. The chain couples TRBV2 to TRBJ1-2; 10 bases agree with TRBD1. The receptor's source is a woman aged 60 to 75 with acute or convalescent COVID-19. The sample comprised peripheral blood. The CDR3, as DNA: TGTGCCAGCAGGGCAGATTTGGGACAGGGGCTAGGGGGCTACACCTTC. Encoded protein: CASRADLGQGLGGYTF.